This TCR beta chain was recorded in a study of blood T cell repertoires in COVID-19. Repertoires were generated with immunoSEQ multiplex PCR, while TCRdb's copy carries only in-frame clones and drops some. The sample consists of almost 35,000 clones, approximately 80% of them appearing once. The CDR3 consists of 15 residues. V trimming: 2 bases; J trimming: 3 bases; junction bases outside the gene matches: 4. Germline CDR1 is SEHNR and CDR2 is FQNEAQ (reference sequence). The genes are TRBV7-9 and TRBJ1-1; 9 nucleotides match TRBD1. Sequenced: peripheral blood. This TCR derives from an elderly man with acute or convalescent COVID-19. The CDR3 DNA sequence: TGTGCCAGCAGCTTAAAGACAGGGGGGGACACTGAAGCTTTCTTT. Its protein is CASSLKTGGDTEAFF.